This is a list of T cell receptor beta chains from one sample in a study of cytomegalovirus exposure and HLA in healthy donors. Using immunoSEQ multiplex PCR, the repertoire was profiled, and TCRdb retains in-frame clones only, with some absent. The sample has roughly 130,000 clones, around three quarters seen once. The source material was PBMCs. Receptors were obtained from a middle-aged man in good health and CMV-seronegative. Both conserved end residues are part of each CDR3. The D gene is left open where the match is weak. Size tells how often a clone was seen (once, few, many) or the class of an expanded clone, and some rows leave it out.

V	J	size	D	DNA	CDR3
TRBV27	TRBJ2-1	.	TRBD1	TGTGCCAGCAGCCGGGCCGGGACAGTGCCTACAAGGCGGCAGTTCTTC	CASSRAGTVPTRRQFF
TRBV5-1	TRBJ1-1	few	TRBD1	TGCGCCAGCAGCTCAACCGGGACAGGAGTTTCTTTCTTT	CASSSTGTGVSFF
TRBV5-1	TRBJ2-7	.	TRBD2	TGCGCCAGCAGCCAAGGGGAGGGCGAGCAGTACTTC	CASSQGEGEQYF
TRBV5-1	TRBJ2-1	once	.	TGCGCCAGCAGCCAGAGCTCTAGCGCCGAGCAGTTCTTC	CASSQSSSAEQFF
TRBV2	TRBJ2-2	.	.	TGTGCCAGCAGTGTTAACCGGTTCAGGGTAGGGACCGGGGAGCTGTTTTTT	CASSVNRFRVGTGELFF
TRBV5-6	TRBJ2-7	.	.	TGTGCCAGCAGCTTCTTCACGAGGAGCTCCTACGAGCAGTACTTC	CASSFFTRSSYEQYF
TRBV18	TRBJ2-7	few	.	TGTGCCAGCTCACCCATCTCTAGCGCCAATAACGAGCAGTACTTC	CASSPISSANNEQYF
TRBV5-1	TRBJ1-1	.	.	TGCGCCAGCAGCTTAGGGACCCAGGGGACTGAAGCTTTCTTT	CASSLGTQGTEAFF
TRBV28	TRBJ1-1	.	.	TGTGCCAGCAGTTACCCTGTGTTGGGGGGCACTGAAGCTTTCTTT	CASSYPVLGGTEAFF
TRBV7-2	TRBJ2-7	.	TRBD1	TGTGCCAGCAGCTTAGGGGTAGGACAGGGGGCCTACGAGCAGTACTTC	CASSLGVGQGAYEQYF
TRBV29-1	TRBJ2-1	.	TRBD2	TGCAGCGTTGGTCTCTTGGGGACTAGTGGGGGCAATGAGCAGTTCTTC	CSVGLLGTSGGNEQFF
TRBV28	TRBJ2-7	once	.	TGTGCCAGCAGTATTTCAGGGCCCTACGAGCAGTACTTC	CASSISGPYEQYF
TRBV30	TRBJ2-5	.	.	TGTGCCTGGAGCGGGGGTAGAATAGAGACCCAGTACTTC	CAWSGGRIETQYF
TRBV25-1	TRBJ1-2	.	.	TGTGCCAGCAGTGACCACTCCATCCCAAACTATGGCTACACCTTC	CASSDHSIPNYGYTF
TRBV9	TRBJ2-3	.	TRBD1	TGTGCCAGCAGCGAGACAGGGGGCAGGGATACGCAGTATTTT	CASSETGGRDTQYF
TRBV27	TRBJ2-7	.	TRBD2	TGTGCCAGCAGTTCCTCCGGCGGGGGGTTCCCCTACGAGCAGTACTTC	CASSSSGGGFPYEQYF
TRBV7-2	TRBJ1-2	.	.	TGTGCCAGCAGCTTAGAGGAGGGGATTTTCCTGTATGGCTACACCTTC	CASSLEEGIFLYGYTF
TRBV29-1	TRBJ2-5	.	.	TGCAGCGTTGTGGAGGGCCAAGAGACCCAGTACTTC	CSVVEGQETQYF
TRBV6-6	TRBJ2-7	.	TRBD2	TGTGCCAGCAGTTACTCGTTCGCTAGCGGGGGTTACGAGCAGTACTTC	CASSYSFASGGYEQYF
TRBV7-2	TRBJ2-1	.	.	TGTGCCAGCAACTCAGGGGTAGGCAATGAGCAGTTCTTC	CASNSGVGNEQFF
TRBV25-1	TRBJ1-6	.	.	TGTGCCAGCAGTGAATGGCCGGGACAAGACTTTTCTTCACCCCTCCACTTT	CASSEWPGQDFSSPLHF
TRBV7-2	TRBJ1-1	.	.	TGTGCCAGCAGCTTGGCAGTGGGCGGGCGGACTGAAGCTTTCTTT	CASSLAVGGRTEAFF
TRBV6-5	TRBJ2-7	.	.	TGTGCCAGCAGTTACTCGGCCACCGACGAGCAGTACTTC	CASSYSATDEQYF
TRBV6-1	TRBJ2-2	.	.	TGTGCCAGCAGTGGAGACCTGAGCGGACGGGGGGAGCTGTTTTTT	CASSGDLSGRGELFF